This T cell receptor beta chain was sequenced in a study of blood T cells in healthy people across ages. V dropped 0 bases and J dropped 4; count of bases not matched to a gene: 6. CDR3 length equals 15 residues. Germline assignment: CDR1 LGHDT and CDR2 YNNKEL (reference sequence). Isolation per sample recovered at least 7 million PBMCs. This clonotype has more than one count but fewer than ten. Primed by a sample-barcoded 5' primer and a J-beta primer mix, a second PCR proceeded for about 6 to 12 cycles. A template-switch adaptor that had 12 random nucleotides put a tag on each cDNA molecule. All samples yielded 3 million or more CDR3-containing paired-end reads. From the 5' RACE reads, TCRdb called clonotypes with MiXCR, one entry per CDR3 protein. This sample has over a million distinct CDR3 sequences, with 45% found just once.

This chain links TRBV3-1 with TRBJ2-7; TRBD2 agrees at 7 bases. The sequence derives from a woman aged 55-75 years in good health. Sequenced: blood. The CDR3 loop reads CASSQDGGLGYEQYF. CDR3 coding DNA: TGTGCCAGCAGCCAAGATGGAGGACTAGGTTACGAGCAGTACTTC.